The clone carrying this T cell receptor (beta chain) was recorded once. There are 17 residues in the CDR3. Germline CDR1 and CDR2: SGHTA and FQGNSA. The germline V and J ends were trimmed by 3 bases and 5 bases, with 20 bases remaining between them. This record comes from a study of shared clonotypes between healthy human individuals. Study information: Contributing individuals were two females and a few males aged 18 to 49.

Positively selected for CCR7, the CD45RO-negative cells used as naive CD8 cells excluded terminally differentiated effector memory CD45RA+ cells. Sequencing used immunoSEQ multiplex PCR; TCRdb keeps in-frame clones, though not all of them. The sample lists 700,000 to 950,000 clones; about 97% were seen once. Sequencing input: naive CD8+ T cells sorted from blood. The rearrangement uses TRBV7-2 and TRBJ2-1; D might be TRBD2 (6 bases). The clonotype comes from a man between 25 and 39 years old in good health. CDR3 nucleotide sequence: TGTGCCAGCAGCTTGGTTTATTGGGAGGATGGGAACAATGAGCAGTTCTTC. Protein sequence: CASSLVYWEDGNNEQFF.